Listed below are T cell receptor beta chains from one sample, sequenced in a study of CD8 T cell repertoires and HIV-1 epitope variants. These receptors have no known antigen. Clones were sequenced by immunoSEQ multiplex PCR, and TCRdb holds only the in-frame ones, with some missing. The sample has a few thousand clones; around 70% are singletons. The sequenced sample was cultured CD8+ T cells derived from PBMCs. Source of these receptors: a male donor with HIV. Both conserved end residues are part of each CDR3. The D gene is left open where the match is weak. Where a row states a size, it is once, few, many or the class of an expanded clone; other rows omit it.

clone size: few; V gene: TRBV9; D gene: -; J gene: TRBJ2-5; CDR3 DNA: TGTGCCAGCAGCGGACGAGGGGGGGAGAGACAAGAGACCCAGTACTTC; CDR3 protein: CASSGRGGERQETQYF
clone size: -; V gene: TRBV28; D gene: -; J gene: TRBJ2-5; CDR3 DNA: TGTGCCAGCAGGAAGGGGAAGTCCGGGGTTTACTTC; CDR3 protein: CASRKGKSGVYF
clone size: -; V gene: TRBV10-3; D gene: -; J gene: TRBJ2-7; CDR3 DNA: TGTGCCATCAGTAACGCCGGCTACGAGCAGTACTTC; CDR3 protein: CAISNAGYEQYF
clone size: -; V gene: TRBV29-1; D gene: -; J gene: TRBJ1-2; CDR3 DNA: TGCAGCGTTGTATGGAGCTATGGCTACACCTTC; CDR3 protein: CSVVWSYGYTF
clone size: few; V gene: TRBV19; D gene: -; J gene: TRBJ2-2; CDR3 DNA: TGTGCCAGTAGTAACTGGATTCAGACTACGAACACCGGGGAGCTGTTTTTT; CDR3 protein: CASSNWIQTTNTGELFF
clone size: -; V gene: TRBV11-2; D gene: -; J gene: TRBJ1-2; CDR3 DNA: TGTGCCAGCAGCTCTCTCAACGCTGGCTACACCTTC; CDR3 protein: CASSSLNAGYTF
clone size: few; V gene: TRBV6-5; D gene: TRBD2; J gene: TRBJ2-1; CDR3 DNA: TGTGCCAGCAGTTACTCGGGACTAGCGGGGGGGAATGAGCAGTTCTTC; CDR3 protein: CASSYSGLAGGNEQFF
clone size: -; V gene: TRBV18; D gene: TRBD1; J gene: TRBJ2-1; CDR3 DNA: TGTGCCAGCTCGCGACAGGGGTCTAATGGTGAGCAGTTCTTC; CDR3 protein: CASSRQGSNGEQFF
clone size: -; V gene: TRBV9; D gene: -; J gene: TRBJ2-3; CDR3 DNA: TGTGCCAGCAGCCCCGCCGGGGGGCATAGCACAGATACGCAGTATTTT; CDR3 protein: CASSPAGGHSTDTQYF
clone size: -; V gene: TRBV27; D gene: TRBD1; J gene: TRBJ2-7; CDR3 DNA: TGTGCCAGCAGTCTACAGGGGCACTACGAGCAGTACTTC; CDR3 protein: CASSLQGHYEQYF
clone size: -; V gene: TRBV5-1; D gene: -; J gene: TRBJ1-2; CDR3 DNA: TGCGCCAGCAGACAGGCAGGGGAGGCGAATGGCTACACCTTC; CDR3 protein: CASRQAGEANGYTF
clone size: few; V gene: TRBV18; D gene: -; J gene: TRBJ2-7; CDR3 DNA: TGTGCCAGCTCACCACTTATACAAGCCTACGAGCAGTACTTC; CDR3 protein: CASSPLIQAYEQYF
clone size: -; V gene: TRBV6-6; D gene: TRBD1; J gene: TRBJ1-2; CDR3 DNA: TGTGCCAGCACCTTCTGGACAGGTTATGGCTACACCTTC; CDR3 protein: CASTFWTGYGYTF
clone size: -; V gene: TRBV11-2; D gene: -; J gene: TRBJ1-2; CDR3 DNA: TGTGCCAGCAGCTTAGATCCCCCCCCCGGACCCTATGGCTACACCTTC; CDR3 protein: CASSLDPPPGPYGYTF
clone size: -; V gene: TRBV5-1; D gene: -; J gene: TRBJ1-1; CDR3 DNA: TGCGCCAGCAGCACGGGGATGGAAGCTTTCTTT; CDR3 protein: CASSTGMEAFF
clone size: -; V gene: TRBV6-5; D gene: -; J gene: TRBJ2-7; CDR3 DNA: TGTGCCAGCAGTTACGGAACCGCCCCGATCGAGCAGTACTTC; CDR3 protein: CASSYGTAPIEQYF
clone size: few; V gene: TRBV28; D gene: TRBD2; J gene: TRBJ2-1; CDR3 DNA: TGTGCCAGCAGTTTTAGGGTAGCGGGGAGTGAGCAGTTCTTC; CDR3 protein: CASSFRVAGSEQFF
clone size: large; V gene: TRBV15; D gene: -; J gene: TRBJ1-1; CDR3 DNA: TGTGCCACCAGCAGAGATAGGGCGCCAAACACTGAAGCTTTCTTT; CDR3 protein: CATSRDRAPNTEAFF
clone size: -; V gene: TRBV5-1; D gene: -; J gene: TRBJ1-5; CDR3 DNA: TGCGCCAGCAGCCAGGGAGACTCTCCCAACAATCAGCCCCAGCATTTT; CDR3 protein: CASSQGDSPNNQPQHF
clone size: few; V gene: TRBV7-2; D gene: -; J gene: TRBJ2-5; CDR3 DNA: TGTGCCAGCAGCGTAACAGGGGGGGAAGAGACCCAGTACTTC; CDR3 protein: CASSVTGGEETQYF
clone size: -; V gene: TRBV28; D gene: -; J gene: TRBJ1-2; CDR3 DNA: TGTGCCAGCAGTTTTAGCAGGGCGGACGGCTACACCTTC; CDR3 protein: CASSFSRADGYTF
clone size: -; V gene: TRBV7-9; D gene: -; J gene: TRBJ1-2; CDR3 DNA: TGTGCCAGCAGCTACCCAACGACGGGGACTTATGGCTACACCTTC; CDR3 protein: CASSYPTTGTYGYTF
clone size: -; V gene: TRBV7-8; D gene: -; J gene: TRBJ2-3; CDR3 DNA: TGTGCCAGCAGCTTATACACAGATACGCAGTATTTT; CDR3 protein: CASSLYTDTQYF
clone size: -; V gene: TRBV6-1; D gene: TRBD2; J gene: TRBJ2-1; CDR3 DNA: TGTGCCAGCAGGCCTAGCGGCGGTTTGGGTGAGCAGTTCTTC; CDR3 protein: CASRPSGGLGEQFF
clone size: -; V gene: TRBV4-2; D gene: TRBD1; J gene: TRBJ1-4; CDR3 DNA: TGTGCCAGCAGCCAGGATAAACCGGGACAGGGTTTCAACAGGGATAATGAAAAACTGTTTTTT; CDR3 protein: CASSQDKPGQGFNRDNEKLFF
clone size: -; V gene: TRBV28; D gene: -; J gene: TRBJ2-1; CDR3 DNA: TGTGCCAGCAGTTTATTTGGACCCAACAATGAGCAGTTCTTC; CDR3 protein: CASSLFGPNNEQFF
clone size: -; V gene: TRBV27; D gene: -; J gene: TRBJ2-1; CDR3 DNA: TGTGCCAGCAGTGCGGGGCAGGCATACAATGAGCAGTTCTTC; CDR3 protein: CASSAGQAYNEQFF
clone size: few; V gene: TRBV7-6; D gene: -; J gene: TRBJ2-7; CDR3 DNA: TGTGCCAGCAGCTTAGGGGCAGACACCGAGCAGTACTTC; CDR3 protein: CASSLGADTEQYF
clone size: -; V gene: TRBV10-3; D gene: -; J gene: TRBJ1-3; CDR3 DNA: TGTGCCATCAGTGAGGGGACCGGCTCTACCTTT; CDR3 protein: CAISEGTGSTF
clone size: -; V gene: TRBV4-1; D gene: TRBD1; J gene: TRBJ1-1; CDR3 DNA: TGCGCCAGCAGCCCTACCATGACAGGGGAGGCCACTGAAGCTTTCTTT; CDR3 protein: CASSPTMTGEATEAFF